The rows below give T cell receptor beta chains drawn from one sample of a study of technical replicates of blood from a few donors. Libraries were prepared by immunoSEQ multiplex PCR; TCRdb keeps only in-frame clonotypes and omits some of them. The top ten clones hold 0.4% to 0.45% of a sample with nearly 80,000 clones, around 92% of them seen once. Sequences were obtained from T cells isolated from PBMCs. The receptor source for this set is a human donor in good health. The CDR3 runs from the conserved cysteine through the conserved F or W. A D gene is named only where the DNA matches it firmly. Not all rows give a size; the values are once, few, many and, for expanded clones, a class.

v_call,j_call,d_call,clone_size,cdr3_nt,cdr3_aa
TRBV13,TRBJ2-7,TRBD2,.,TGTGCCAGCAGCTTAAGGTGGGAGGGCTACGAGCAGTACTTC,CASSLRWEGYEQYF
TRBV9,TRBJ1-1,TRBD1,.,TGTGCCAGCAGCGATGACAGGGGGCAGGGGAACACTGAAGCTTTCTTT,CASSDDRGQGNTEAFF
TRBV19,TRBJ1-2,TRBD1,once,TGTGCCACCTTACCGGGACAGGCCAATGACTATGGCTACACCTTC,CATLPGQANDYGYTF
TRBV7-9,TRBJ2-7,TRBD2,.,TGTGCCAGCAGCTTATCATTAGCGGGAGTCGAGCAGTACTTC,CASSLSLAGVEQYF
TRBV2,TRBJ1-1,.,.,TGTGCCAGCGAGTACGGGAACACTGAAGCTTTCTTT,CASEYGNTEAFF
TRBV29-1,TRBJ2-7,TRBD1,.,TGCAGCGGGACAGGGGATTACTACGAGCAGTACTTC,CSGTGDYYEQYF
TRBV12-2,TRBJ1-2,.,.,TGTGCAAGTCGCGTCCGGGCGCCGGGACAGTTTTACTATGGCTACACCTTC,CASRVRAPGQFYYGYTF
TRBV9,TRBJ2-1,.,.,TGTGCCAGCAGCGTAGGTTCTCTCGGGTACACTAGGGGGTACAATGAGCAGTTCTTC,CASSVGSLGYTRGYNEQFF
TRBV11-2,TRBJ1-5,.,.,TGTGCCAGCGGCGACAGCGATAATCAGCCCCAGCATTTT,CASGDSDNQPQHF
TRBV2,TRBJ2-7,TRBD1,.,TGTGCCAGCAGTGTCGACAGGGTCACCGCCTACGAGCAGTACTTC,CASSVDRVTAYEQYF
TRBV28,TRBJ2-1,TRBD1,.,TGTGCCAGCAGACCCTCGAAGACAGGGGTAAATGAGCAGTTCTTC,CASRPSKTGVNEQFF
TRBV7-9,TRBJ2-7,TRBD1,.,TGTGCCAGCAGCTTAGCTGGGACAGGGGTTTACGAGCAGTACTTC,CASSLAGTGVYEQYF
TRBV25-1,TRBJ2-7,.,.,TGTGCCAGCAGTGACTATAGGGGGAGTAAGTCCTACGAGCAGTACTTC,CASSDYRGSKSYEQYF
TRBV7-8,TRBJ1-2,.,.,TGTGCCAGCAGCTTCGGTCAAACCCGGGCTAACTATGGCTACACCTTC,CASSFGQTRANYGYTF
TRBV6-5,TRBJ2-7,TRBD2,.,TGTGCCAGCAGTTACTGGCGGGAGGGCTACGAGCAGTACTTC,CASSYWREGYEQYF
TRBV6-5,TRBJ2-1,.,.,TGTGCCAGCAGTTACGGCCTCTCAGAGTTCTTC,CASSYGLSEFF
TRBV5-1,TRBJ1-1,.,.,TGCGCCAGCAGCTTGGTTATCGGGGGTCTGAACACTGAAGCTTTCTTT,CASSLVIGGLNTEAFF
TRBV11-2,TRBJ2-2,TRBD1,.,TGTGCCAGCAGCTCCTCCAGGGGGACGAACACCGGGGAGCTGTTTTTT,CASSSSRGTNTGELFF
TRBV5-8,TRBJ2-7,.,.,TGTGCCAGCAGCTTTGGCCAGTCCTACGAGCAGTACTTC,CASSFGQSYEQYF
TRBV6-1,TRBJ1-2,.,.,TGTGCCAGCAGTGTAAAACAATTCGGGGTCTACACCTTC,CASSVKQFGVYTF
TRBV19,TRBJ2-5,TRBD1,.,TGTGCCAGTAGCAGTTGGACAGGTCGTCAAGAGACCCAGTACTTC,CASSSWTGRQETQYF
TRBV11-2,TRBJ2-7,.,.,TGTGCCAGCAGCGCTCAGGGTAAAGCCTACGAGCAGTACTTC,CASSAQGKAYEQYF
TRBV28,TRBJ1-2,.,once,TGTGCCTCCCAAGGGACAAGGCTAAGTAACTATGGCTACACCTTC,CASQGTRLSNYGYTF
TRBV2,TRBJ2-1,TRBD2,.,TGTGCCAGCAGTGAACTAGCGGGAGGACCCTACAATGAGCAGTTCTTC,CASSELAGGPYNEQFF
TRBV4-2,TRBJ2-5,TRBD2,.,TGTGCCAGCAGCCAAGGATGGACTAGCGTTAAAGAGACCCAGTACTTC,CASSQGWTSVKETQYF
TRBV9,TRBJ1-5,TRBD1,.,TGTGCCAGCAGCGTAGGCACAGGGGGAAGAAATCAGCCCCAGCATTTT,CASSVGTGGRNQPQHF
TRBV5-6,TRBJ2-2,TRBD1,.,TGTGCCAGCAACGTCGGGACAGGGCGAACCGGGGAGCTGTTTTTT,CASNVGTGRTGELFF
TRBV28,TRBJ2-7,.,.,TGTGCCAGCATTGGACTACTAGTTCGTGAGCAGTACTTC,CASIGLLVREQYF
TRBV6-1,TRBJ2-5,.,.,TGTGCCAGCACTCGCCGGGAGACCCAGTACTTC,CASTRRETQYF
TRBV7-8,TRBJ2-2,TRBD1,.,TGTGCCAGCAGCGCCCGACAGGGCCTCGGGGGGGAGCTGTTTTTT,CASSARQGLGGELFF
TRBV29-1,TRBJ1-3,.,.,TGCAGCGTGGCCCTCTCTGGAAACACCATATATTTT,CSVALSGNTIYF
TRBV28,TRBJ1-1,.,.,TGTGCCAGCAGCGATACAGGGTTCACTGAAGCTTTCTTT,CASSDTGFTEAFF
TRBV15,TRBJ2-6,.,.,TGTGCCACCGCCGGGACAGGACGTAACATAGCGGGAGCTGGGGCCAACGTCCTGACTTTC,CATAGTGRNIAGAGANVLTF
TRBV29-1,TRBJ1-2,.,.,TGCAGCGTTGAGTCTCCTACAGGGCAGGGCTACACCTTC,CSVESPTGQGYTF
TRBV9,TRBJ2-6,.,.,TGTGCCAGCAGCCTTGACGGGTCTGGGGCCAACGTCCTGACTTTC,CASSLDGSGANVLTF
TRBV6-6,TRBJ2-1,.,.,TGTGCCAGTAATAGCGGAGCCTACAATGAGCAGTTCTTC,CASNSGAYNEQFF
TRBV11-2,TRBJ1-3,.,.,TGTGCCAGCACCCCGGGGGGGGCTATAGGTTCTGGAAACACCATATATTTT,CASTPGGAIGSGNTIYF
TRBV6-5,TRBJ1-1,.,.,TGTGCCAGCAGGCCACCGGGTAGTGCGTTCGCTTTCTTT,CASRPPGSAFAFF
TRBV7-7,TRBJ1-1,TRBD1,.,TGTGCCAGCAGCCCGGAGACAGGGGGCGAAGCTTTCTTT,CASSPETGGEAFF
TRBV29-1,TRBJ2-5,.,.,TGCAGCGTTGTCGGGATCGGAGAGACCCAGTACTTC,CSVVGIGETQYF
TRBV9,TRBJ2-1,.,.,TGTGCCAGCAGCGTACGGAGTAGTAATGACAATGAGCAGTTCTTC,CASSVRSSNDNEQFF